This passage covers 14 T cell receptor beta chains from one sample sequenced in a study of OX40 agonist ivuxolimab in advanced cancers. Data came from immunoSEQ multiplex PCR; TCRdb stores just in-frame clones and leaves some out. The table records 75,000 to 95,000 clones, around 85% of them present only once. The sequenced sample was CD4+ or CD8+ T cells sorted from blood, obtained in a trial of the OX40 agonist ivuxolimab. Every receptor here comes from an adult with an advanced solid tumor such as melanoma, head and neck, liver or kidney cancer.

The chain has TRBV29-1 and TRBJ1-5, with D perhaps matching TRBD1 (5 bases). The CDR3 sequence is 13 residues long. V lost 7 bases and J lost 9, with 19 bases in between. The germline V gene has CDR1 SQVTM and CDR2 ANQGSEA. The CDR3: CSASGDGLGPQHF. Here the CDR3 DNA reads TGCAGCGCTTCCGGGGACGGCTTAGGGCCCCAGCATTTT.

This clone has only a few counts. This sequence joins TRBV7-3 and TRBJ1-2; 9 bases align to TRBD1. The CDR3 totals 16 residues. Germline V gene lookup returns CDR1 SGHTA and CDR2 FQGTGA. Germline trimming cut 5 bases from V and 3 bases from J; bases unmatched to any gene: 10. DNA of the CDR3: TGTGCCAGCAGCCCTACCGGGACAGGGTTTCACTATGGCTACACCTTC. Residues: CASSPTGTGFHYGYTF. The entire variable domain, with the rest obtained from reference TRBV7-3 and TRBJ1-2, is as follows: GAGVSQTPSNKVTEKGKYVELRCDPISGHTALYWYRQSLGQGPEFLIYFQGTGAADDSGLPNDRFFAVRPEGSVSTLKIQRTERGDSAVYLCASSPTGTGFHYGYTFGSGTRLTVV.

This clone showed up just once. The genes are TRBV7-8 and TRBJ1-1; D is undetermined. Deletions cut 1 base from V and 1 base from J, with 4 bases between. This CDR3 is 13 amino acids long. From germline, CDR1 is SGHVS and CDR2 FQNEAQ. The CDR3 region has the DNA TGTGCCAGCAGCTTAGACAGGAACACTGAAGCTTTCTTT. This translates into CASSLDRNTEAFF.

The gene calls are TRBV28 and TRBJ1-2; 7 positions match TRBD1. Per the germline V gene, CDR1 is MDHEN and CDR2 is SYDVKM. V lost 10 bases to trimming and J lost 1 base; unmatched junction nucleotides: 9. This CDR3 comprises 14 residues. In DNA, the CDR3 is TGTGCCATCCGTCCAGGGGGGGTTAACTATGGCTACACCTTC. It encodes CAIRPGGVNYGYTF.

This clone appeared a few times. The identical CDR3 is also encoded by other nucleotide sequences in the sample. The CDR3 reads CASSLNRDNYGYTF. The DNA of the CDR3 is TGCGCCAGCAGCTTGAACAGGGATAACTATGGCTACACCTTC. The chain uses TRBV5-1 and TRBJ1-2; D may be TRBD1 (6 bases). Trimming took 1 base from V and 1 from J, leaving 8 bases between them. CDR1 is SGHRS and CDR2 is YFSETQ in the germline V gene. The CDR3 spans 14 residues.

The genes are TRBV19 and TRBJ1-2, with unresolved D. This CDR3 has 13 amino acids. The germline CDR1 and CDR2 sequences are LNHDA and SQIVND (reference sequence). The germline V and J ends were trimmed by 5 bases and 4 bases, with 11 bases remaining between them. This chain's CDR3 is CASSYGRVYGYTF. In nucleotides, the CDR3 is TGTGCCAGTAGTTACGGACGGGTCTATGGCTACACCTTC.

The chain joins TRBV19 to TRBJ2-7; 10 bases align to TRBD2. Germline lookup yields CDR1 LNHDA and CDR2 SQIVND (reference sequence). CDR3 length equals 19 residues. J was trimmed by 0 bases and V by 3 bases; bases with no gene match: 14. CDR3 sequence reads: CASSISTGLAGASSYEQYF. DNA of the CDR3: TGTGCCAGTAGTATCTCGACGGGGCTAGCGGGAGCAAGCTCCTACGAGCAGTACTTC.

V is TRBV6-1 and J is TRBJ2-1; TRBD2 agrees at 11 bases. Trimming took 7 bases from V and 2 from J; bases not matched to a gene: 4. The CDR3 length is 15 residues. Germline loops: CDR1 MNHNS, CDR2 SASEGT. This CDR3 is CASTFSGRAYNEQFF. For the CDR3, the DNA is TGTGCCAGCACCTTTAGCGGGAGGGCCTACAATGAGCAGTTCTTC.

As regards this clone: Other nucleotide sequences from this sample produce the same CDR3. The V call is TRBV29-1, the J call TRBJ2-1; no definite D call. The V and J ends lost 4 bases and 6 bases respectively, with 4 bases between them. Germline assignment: CDR1 SQVTM and CDR2 ANQGSEA. The CDR3 runs 10 residues. The CDR3 loop is CSVGSNEQFF. The DNA for the CDR3 is TGCAGCGTTGGAAGCAATGAGCAGTTCTTC.

The CDR3 DNA sequence: TGTGCCAGCAGCTTAGCGCTTGGGGGCTCCGGAAACACCATATATTTT. Its protein product is CASSLALGGSGNTIYF. This chain connects TRBV7-6 to TRBJ1-3, with D perhaps TRBD1 (6 bases). Germline CDR1 and CDR2: SGHVS and FNYEAQ. The germline V and J ends were trimmed by 0 bases and 4 bases, with 13 bases remaining between them. CDR3 size: 16 residues. The full variable domain, with the rest looked up from reference TRBV7-6 and TRBJ1-3, is GAGVSQSPRYKVTKRGQDVALRCDPISGHVSLYWYRQALGQGPEFLTYFNYEAQQDKSGLPNDRFSAERPEGSISTLTIQRTEQRDSAMYRCASSLALGGSGNTIYFGEGSWLTVV.

On this clone: The sample holds other DNA sequences that translate to the same CDR3. The chain recombines TRBV5-1 with TRBJ1-1; D is perhaps TRBD1 (6 bases). CDR1 and CDR2 from the germline V gene are SGHRS and YFSETQ. V was clipped by 0 bases and J by 4 bases, with 7 bases between them. The CDR3 length is 13 residues. CDR3 sequence (DNA): TGCGCCAGCAGCTTGGGAGGGGGCACTGAAGCTTTCTTT. The encoded protein is CASSLGGGTEAFF.

In this sample, this clone turned up once. The gene calls are TRBV18 and TRBJ2-1; 7 bases agree with TRBD2. The CDR3 has 16 residues. From germline, CDR1 is KGHSH and CDR2 LQKENI. V lost 3 bases, J lost 5 bases, and 10 bases stayed unmatched. The CDR3 loop is CASSPRTRLINNEQFF. The CDR3 region has the DNA TGTGCCAGCTCACCGAGGACTAGATTAATAAACAATGAGCAGTTCTTC.

The chain recombines TRBV2 with TRBJ2-3; 12 bases align to TRBD2. The germline V gene encodes CDR1 SNHLY and CDR2 FYNNEI. CDR3 length equals 15 residues. With V trimmed by 5 bases and J by 2 bases, 2 bases remained unmatched. CDR3 nucleotide sequence: TGTGCCAGCAGTCTAGCGGGGGGGCCCACAGATACGCAGTATTTT. Translating it yields CASSLAGGPTDTQYF.

The V gene is TRBV9, the J gene TRBJ1-4; 9 positions match TRBD1. The CDR3 is made up of 17 amino acids. Unmatched junction bases numbered 6, after V lost 3 bases and J lost 0 bases. Germline V gene sequence: CDR1 SGDLS, CDR2 YYNGEE. CDR3 region: CASSAGQGFATNEKLFF. The CDR3 DNA reads as TGTGCCAGCAGCGCAGGACAGGGGTTTGCAACTAATGAAAAACTGTTTTTT.